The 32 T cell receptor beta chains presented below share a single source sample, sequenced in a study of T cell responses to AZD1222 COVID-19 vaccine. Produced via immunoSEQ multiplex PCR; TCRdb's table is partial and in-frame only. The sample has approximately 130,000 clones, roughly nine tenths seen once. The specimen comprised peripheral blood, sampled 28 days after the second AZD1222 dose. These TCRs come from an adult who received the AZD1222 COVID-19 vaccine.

The CDR3 spells CSGAGDPNTEAFF. The CDR3 region has the DNA TGCAGCGGGGCGGGGGACCCGAACACTGAAGCTTTCTTT. The chain uses TRBV29-1 and TRBJ1-1; possible D gene TRBD1, 5 bases. The germline V gene has CDR1 SQVTM and CDR2 ANQGSEA. The CDR3 contains 13 residues. The ends were cut back, 7 bases at V and 1 base at J, with 13 bases in the middle.

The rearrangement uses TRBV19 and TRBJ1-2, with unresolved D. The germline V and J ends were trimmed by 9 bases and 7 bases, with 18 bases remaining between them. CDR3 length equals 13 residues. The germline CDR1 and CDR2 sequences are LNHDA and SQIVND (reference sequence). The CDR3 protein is CASSPGGPGGYTF. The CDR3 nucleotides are TGTGCCAGCTCCCCGGGAGGGCCGGGTGGCTACACCTTC.

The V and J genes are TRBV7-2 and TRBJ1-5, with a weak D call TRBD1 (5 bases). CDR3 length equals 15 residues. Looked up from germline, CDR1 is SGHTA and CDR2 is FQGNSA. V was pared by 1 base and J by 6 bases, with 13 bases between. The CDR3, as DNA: TGTGCCAGCAGCTTAGGATCAGGGAAAGGTCAGCCCCAGCATTTT. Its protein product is CASSLGSGKGQPQHF.

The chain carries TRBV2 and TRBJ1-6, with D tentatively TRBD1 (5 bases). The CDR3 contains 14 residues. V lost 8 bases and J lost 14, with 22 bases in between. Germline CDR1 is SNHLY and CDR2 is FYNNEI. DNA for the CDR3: TGTGCCAGCCAGCGGGACGGCTTTATTCAGGCCCTCCACTTT. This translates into CASQRDGFIQALHF.

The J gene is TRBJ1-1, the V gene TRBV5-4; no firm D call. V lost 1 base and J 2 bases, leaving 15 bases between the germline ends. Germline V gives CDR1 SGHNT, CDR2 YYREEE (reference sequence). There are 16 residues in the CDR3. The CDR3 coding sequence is TGTGCCAGCAGCTTGATGCTTGACCCCACCAACACTGAAGCTTTCTTT. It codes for CASSLMLDPTNTEAFF.

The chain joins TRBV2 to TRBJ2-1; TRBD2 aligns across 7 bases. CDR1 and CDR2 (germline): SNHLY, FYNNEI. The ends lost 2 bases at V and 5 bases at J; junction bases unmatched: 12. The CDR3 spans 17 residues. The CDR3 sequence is CASSEKRLARNDNEQFF. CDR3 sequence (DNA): TGTGCCAGCAGTGAAAAGCGACTAGCTCGCAACGACAATGAGCAGTTCTTC.

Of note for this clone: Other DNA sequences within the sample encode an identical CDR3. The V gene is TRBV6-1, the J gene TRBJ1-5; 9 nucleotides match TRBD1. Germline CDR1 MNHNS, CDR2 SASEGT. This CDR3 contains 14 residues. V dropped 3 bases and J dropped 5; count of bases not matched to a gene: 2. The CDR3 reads CASSEGQGHQPQHF. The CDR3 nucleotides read TGTGCCAGCAGTGAGGGACAGGGCCATCAGCCCCAGCATTTT.

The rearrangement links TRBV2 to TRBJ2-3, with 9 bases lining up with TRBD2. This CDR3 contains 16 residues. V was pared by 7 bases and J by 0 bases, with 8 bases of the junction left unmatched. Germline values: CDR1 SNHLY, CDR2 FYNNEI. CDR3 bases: TGTGCCAGCAATTTCGCGGGAGGGCCGAGCACAGATACGCAGTATTTT. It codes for CASNFAGGPSTDTQYF.

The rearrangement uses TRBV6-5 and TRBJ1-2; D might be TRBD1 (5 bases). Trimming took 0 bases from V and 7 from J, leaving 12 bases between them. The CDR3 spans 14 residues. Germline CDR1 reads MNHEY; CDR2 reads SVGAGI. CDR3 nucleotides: TGTGCCAGCAGTTACTCAGGGGCGGGTGGTGGCTACACCTTC. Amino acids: CASSYSGAGGGYTF.

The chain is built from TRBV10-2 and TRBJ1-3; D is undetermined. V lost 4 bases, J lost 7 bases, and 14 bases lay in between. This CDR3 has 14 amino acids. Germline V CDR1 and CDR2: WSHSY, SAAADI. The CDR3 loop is CASSVGREANTIYF. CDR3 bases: TGCGCCAGCAGTGTTGGAAGGGAAGCTAACACCATATATTTT.

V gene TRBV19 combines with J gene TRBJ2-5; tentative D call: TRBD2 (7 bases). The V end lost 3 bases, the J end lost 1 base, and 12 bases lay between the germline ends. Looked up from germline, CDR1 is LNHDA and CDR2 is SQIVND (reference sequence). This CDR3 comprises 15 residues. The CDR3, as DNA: TGTGCCAGTAGTATGGTGGGAGGGGGCCAAGAGACCCAGTACTTC. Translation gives CASSMVGGGQETQYF.

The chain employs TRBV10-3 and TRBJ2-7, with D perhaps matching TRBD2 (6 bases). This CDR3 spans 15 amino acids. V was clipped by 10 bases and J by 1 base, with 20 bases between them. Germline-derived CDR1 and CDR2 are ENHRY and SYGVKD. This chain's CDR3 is CATRDREGRSYEQYF. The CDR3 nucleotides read TGTGCCACTCGGGATCGTGAGGGGAGGTCCTACGAGCAGTACTTC.

Here the CDR3 reads CASTSSGPTETQYF. The CDR3, as DNA: TGCGCCAGCACTTCCTCGGGACCAACGGAGACCCAGTACTTC. J is TRBJ2-5 and V is TRBV5-1; D might be TRBD1 or TRBD2, each matching 5 bases. Germline lookup yields CDR1 SGHRS and CDR2 YFSETQ. The CDR3 consists of 14 residues. The ends were cut back, 6 bases at V and 5 bases at J, with 17 bases in the middle.

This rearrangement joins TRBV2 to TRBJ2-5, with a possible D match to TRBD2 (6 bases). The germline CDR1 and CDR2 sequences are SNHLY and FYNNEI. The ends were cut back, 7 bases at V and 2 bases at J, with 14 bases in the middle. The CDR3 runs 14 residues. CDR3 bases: TGTGCCAGCATGCGGGGCCCCAATCAAGAGACCCAGTACTTC. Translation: CASMRGPNQETQYF.

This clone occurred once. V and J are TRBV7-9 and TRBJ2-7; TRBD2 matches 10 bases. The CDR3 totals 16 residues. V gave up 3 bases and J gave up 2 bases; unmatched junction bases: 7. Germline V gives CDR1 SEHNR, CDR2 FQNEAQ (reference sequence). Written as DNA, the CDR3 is TGTGCCAGCAGCTTCCCCGGGACTAGCGCAACCTACGAGCAGTACTTC. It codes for CASSFPGTSATYEQYF. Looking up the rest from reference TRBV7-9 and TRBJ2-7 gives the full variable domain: DTGVSQNPRHKITKRGQNVTFRCDPISEHNRLYWYRQTLGQGPEFLTYFQNEAQLEKSRLLSDRFSAERPKGSFSTLEIQRTEQGDSAMYLCASSFPGTSATYEQYFGPGTRLTVT.

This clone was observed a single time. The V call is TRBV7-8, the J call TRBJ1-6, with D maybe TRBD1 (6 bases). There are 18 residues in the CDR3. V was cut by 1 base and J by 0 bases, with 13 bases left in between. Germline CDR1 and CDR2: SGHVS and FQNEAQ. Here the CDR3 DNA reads TGTGCCAGCAGCTTAGGCCAGGGGATGAGCTCCTATAATTCACCCCTCCACTTT. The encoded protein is CASSLGQGMSSYNSPLHF.

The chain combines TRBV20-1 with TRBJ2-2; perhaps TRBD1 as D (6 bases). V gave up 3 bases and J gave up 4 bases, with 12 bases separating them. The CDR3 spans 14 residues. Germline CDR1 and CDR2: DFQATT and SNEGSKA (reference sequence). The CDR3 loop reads CSASRQGTTGELFF. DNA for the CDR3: TGCAGTGCTAGTCGGCAGGGGACCACCGGGGAGCTGTTTTTT.

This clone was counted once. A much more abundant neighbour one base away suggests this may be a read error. CDR3 residues: CASSPPGQGARQPQHF. The CDR3 coding sequence is TGTGCCAGCAGCCCGCCGGGACAGGGGGCTAGGCAGCCCCAGCATTTT. The V gene is TRBV27, the J gene TRBJ1-5, with 12 bases identical to TRBD1. The CDR3 has 16 residues. V lost 6 bases, J lost 7 bases, and 10 bases stayed unmatched. CDR1 and CDR2 from the germline V gene are MNHEY and SMNVEV (reference sequence).

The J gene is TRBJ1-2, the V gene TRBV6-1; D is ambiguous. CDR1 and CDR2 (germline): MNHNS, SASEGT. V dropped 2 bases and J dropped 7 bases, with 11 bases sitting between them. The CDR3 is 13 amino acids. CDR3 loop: CASSELDLLGYTF. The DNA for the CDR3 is TGTGCCAGCAGTGAATTGGACCTTCTTGGCTACACCTTC.

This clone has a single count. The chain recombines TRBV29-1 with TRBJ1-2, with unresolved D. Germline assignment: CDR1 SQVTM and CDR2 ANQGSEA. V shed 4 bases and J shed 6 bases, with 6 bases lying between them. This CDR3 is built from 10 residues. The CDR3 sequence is CSVGANGYTF. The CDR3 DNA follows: TGCAGCGTTGGGGCCAATGGCTACACCTTC.

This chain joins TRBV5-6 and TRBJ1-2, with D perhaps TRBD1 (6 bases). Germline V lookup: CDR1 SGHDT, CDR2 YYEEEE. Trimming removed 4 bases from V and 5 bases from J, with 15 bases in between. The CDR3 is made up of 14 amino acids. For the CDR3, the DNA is TGTGCCAGCAGCACTATACAGGGTTGGTATGGCTACACCTTC. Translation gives CASSTIQGWYGYTF.

The CDR3 region is CASSSGGSNQPQHF. CDR3 coding DNA: TGTGCCAGCAGCTCAGGGGGGAGCAATCAGCCCCAGCATTTT. The V and J genes are TRBV5-6 and TRBJ1-5; 7 bases are a match to TRBD1. CDR3 size: 14 residues. Germline V gene lookup returns CDR1 SGHDT and CDR2 YYEEEE. V lost 3 bases to trimming and J lost 1 base; unmatched junction nucleotides: 1.

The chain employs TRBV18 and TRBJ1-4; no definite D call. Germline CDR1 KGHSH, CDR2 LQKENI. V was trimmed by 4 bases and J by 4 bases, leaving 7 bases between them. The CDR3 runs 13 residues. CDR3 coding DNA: TGTGCCAGCTCACGCGGGTTTAATGAAAAACTGTTTTTT. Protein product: CASSRGFNEKLFF.

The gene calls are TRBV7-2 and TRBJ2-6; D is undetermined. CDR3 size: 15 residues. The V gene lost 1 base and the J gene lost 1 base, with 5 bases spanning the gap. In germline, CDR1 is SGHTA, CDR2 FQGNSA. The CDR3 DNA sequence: TGTGCCAGCAGCTTAGTGGCTTCTGGGGCCAACGTCCTGACTTTC. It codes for CASSLVASGANVLTF.

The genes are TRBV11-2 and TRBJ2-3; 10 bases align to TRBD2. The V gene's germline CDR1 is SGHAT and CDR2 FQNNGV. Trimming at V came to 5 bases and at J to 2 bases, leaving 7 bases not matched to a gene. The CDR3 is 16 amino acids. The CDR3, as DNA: TGTGCCAGCAGCCTTTGGACTAGCGGCCCCACAGATACGCAGTATTTT. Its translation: CASSLWTSGPTDTQYF. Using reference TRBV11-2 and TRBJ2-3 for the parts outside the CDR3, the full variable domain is EAGVAQSPRYKIIEKRQSVAFWCNPISGHATLYWYQQILGQGPKLLIQFQNNGVVDDSQLPKDRFSAERLKGVDSTLKIQPAKLEDSAVYLCASSLWTSGPTDTQYFGPGTRLTVL.

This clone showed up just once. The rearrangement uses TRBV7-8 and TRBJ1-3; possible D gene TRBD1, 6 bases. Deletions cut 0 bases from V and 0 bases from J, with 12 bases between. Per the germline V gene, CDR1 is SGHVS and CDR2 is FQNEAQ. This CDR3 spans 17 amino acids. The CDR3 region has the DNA TGTGCCAGCAGCTTAGCGTACAGGGCGAGCTCTGGAAACACCATATATTTT. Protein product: CASSLAYRASSGNTIYF.

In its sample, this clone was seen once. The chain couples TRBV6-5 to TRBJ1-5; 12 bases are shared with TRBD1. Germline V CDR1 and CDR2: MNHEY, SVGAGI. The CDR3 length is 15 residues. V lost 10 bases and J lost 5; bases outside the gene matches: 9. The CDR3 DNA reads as TGTGCCACCCAGGGGGGACAGGGGGCGGATCAGCCCCAGCATTTT. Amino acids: CATQGGQGADQPQHF.

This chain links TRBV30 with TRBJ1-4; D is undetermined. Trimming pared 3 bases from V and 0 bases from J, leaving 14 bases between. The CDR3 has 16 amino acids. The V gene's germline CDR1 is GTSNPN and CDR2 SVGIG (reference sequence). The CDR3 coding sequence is TGTGCCTGGAGCCCAGCCGGCGGTGCAACTAATGAAAAACTGTTTTTT. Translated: CAWSPAGGATNEKLFF. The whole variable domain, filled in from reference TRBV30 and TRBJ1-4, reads SQTIHQWPATLVQPVGSPLSLECTVEGTSNPNLYWYRQAAGRGLQLLFYSVGIGQISSEVPQNLSASRPQDRQFILSSKKLLLSDSGFYLCAWSPAGGATNEKLFFGSGTQLSVL.

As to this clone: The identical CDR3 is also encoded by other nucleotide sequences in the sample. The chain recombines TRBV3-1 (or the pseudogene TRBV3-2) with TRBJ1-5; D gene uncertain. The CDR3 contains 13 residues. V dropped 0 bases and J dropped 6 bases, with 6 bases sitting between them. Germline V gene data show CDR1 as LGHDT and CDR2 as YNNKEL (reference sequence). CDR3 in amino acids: CASSQEGGQPQHF. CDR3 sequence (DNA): TGTGCCAGCAGCCAAGAAGGTGGTCAGCCCCAGCATTTT.

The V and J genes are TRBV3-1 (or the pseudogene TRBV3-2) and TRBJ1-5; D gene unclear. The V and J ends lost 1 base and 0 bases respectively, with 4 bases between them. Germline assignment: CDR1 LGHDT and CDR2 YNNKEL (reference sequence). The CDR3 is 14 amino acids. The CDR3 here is CASSQVYSNQPQHF. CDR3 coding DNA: TGTGCCAGCAGCCAAGTCTATAGCAATCAGCCCCAGCATTTT.

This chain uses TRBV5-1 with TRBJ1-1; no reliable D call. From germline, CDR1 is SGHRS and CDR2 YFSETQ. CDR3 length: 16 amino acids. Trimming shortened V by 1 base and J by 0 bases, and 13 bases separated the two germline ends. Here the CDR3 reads CASSLTPLSMNTEAFF. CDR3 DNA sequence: TGCGCCAGCAGCTTGACACCTCTAAGCATGAACACTGAAGCTTTCTTT. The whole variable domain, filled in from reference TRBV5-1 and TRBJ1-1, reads KAGVTQTPRYLIKTRGQQVTLSCSPISGHRSVSWYQQTPGQGLQFLFEYFSETQRNKGNFPGRFSGRQFSNSRSEMNVSTLELGDSALYLCASSLTPLSMNTEAFFGQGTRLTVV.

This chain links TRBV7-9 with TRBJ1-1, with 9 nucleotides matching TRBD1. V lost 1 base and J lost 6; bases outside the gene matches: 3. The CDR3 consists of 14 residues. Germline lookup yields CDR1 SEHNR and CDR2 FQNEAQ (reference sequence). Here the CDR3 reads CASSLGTGAPEAFF. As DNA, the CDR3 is TGTGCCAGCAGCTTAGGGACAGGGGCCCCTGAAGCTTTCTTT.